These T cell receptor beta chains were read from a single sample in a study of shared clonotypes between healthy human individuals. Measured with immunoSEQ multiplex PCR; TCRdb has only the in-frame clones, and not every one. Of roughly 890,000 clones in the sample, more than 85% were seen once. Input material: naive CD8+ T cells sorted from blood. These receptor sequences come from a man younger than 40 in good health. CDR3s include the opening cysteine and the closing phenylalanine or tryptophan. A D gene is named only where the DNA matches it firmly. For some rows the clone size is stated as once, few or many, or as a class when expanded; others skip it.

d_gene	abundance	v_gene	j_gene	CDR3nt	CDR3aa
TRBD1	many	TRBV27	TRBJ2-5	TGTGCCAGCAGTCGAATACAGGGGGCTCAGGCGACCCAGTACTTC	CASSRIQGAQATQYF
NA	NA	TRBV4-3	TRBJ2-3	TGCGCCAGCAGCCCTGGGCTCTGGCTAGATACGCAGTATTTT	CASSPGLWLDTQYF
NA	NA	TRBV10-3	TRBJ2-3	TGTGCCATCACCCGAAACAGCGGGCAGTCCCTTCGTACGCAGTATTTT	CAITRNSGQSLRTQYF
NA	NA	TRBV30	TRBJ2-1	TGTGCCTGGAATATAGGACTAGAGGACAGTGAGCAGTTCTTC	CAWNIGLEDSEQFF
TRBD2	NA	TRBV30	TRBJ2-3	TGTGCCTGGAGTGTATATGCGGGAGCCACAGATACGCAGTATTTT	CAWSVYAGATDTQYF
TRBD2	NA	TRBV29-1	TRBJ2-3	TGCAGCGCCGAAGGTACTAGCGGGAGTGGGGGCACAGATACGCAGTATTTT	CSAEGTSGSGGTDTQYF
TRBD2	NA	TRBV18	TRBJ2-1	TGTGCCAGCTCACCAGTCTCCGGACTAGCGGGAGTCGACAATGAGCAGTTCTTC	CASSPVSGLAGVDNEQFF
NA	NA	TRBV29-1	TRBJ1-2	TGCAGCGTCGACGGACACGGCTACACCTTC	CSVDGHGYTF
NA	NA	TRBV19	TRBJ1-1	TGTGCCAGTAGAGCGGGGGCCACTGAAGCTTTCTTT	CASRAGATEAFF
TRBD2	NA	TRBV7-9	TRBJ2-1	TGTGCCAGCAGCTTAGCGCATAGCGGGGGCTACAATGAGCAGTTCTTC	CASSLAHSGGYNEQFF
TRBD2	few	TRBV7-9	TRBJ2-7	TGTGCCAGCAGCTTAAGCGGGAGTCCCTCCGGGCAGTACTTC	CASSLSGSPSGQYF
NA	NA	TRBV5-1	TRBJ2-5	TGCGCCAGCAGCCCAGGTTTGCCAGAAACCGAAAAGACCCAGTACTTC	CASSPGLPETEKTQYF
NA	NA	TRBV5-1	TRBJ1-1	TGCGCCAGCAGCTTGGCACAGTCGAACACTGAAGCTTTCTTT	CASSLAQSNTEAFF
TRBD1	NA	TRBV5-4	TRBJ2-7	TGTGCCAGCAGCGCCTGGACAGGGGACAAGTACTTC	CASSAWTGDKYF
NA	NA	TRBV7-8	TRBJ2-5	TGTGCCAGCAGCCCCCACGGGGCCGGAGAGACCCAGTACTTC	CASSPHGAGETQYF
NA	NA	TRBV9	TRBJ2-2	TGTGCCAGCAGTACTATTGCGAACACCGGGGAGCTGTTTTTT	CASSTIANTGELFF
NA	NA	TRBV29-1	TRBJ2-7	TGCAGCGTTGTACTACCGAACTCCTACGAGCAGTACTTC	CSVVLPNSYEQYF
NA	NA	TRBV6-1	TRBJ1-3	TGTGCCAGCCGTGACAGGATCAACTCTGGAAACACCATATATTTT	CASRDRINSGNTIYF
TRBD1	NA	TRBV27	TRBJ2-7	TGTGCCAGCAGTTTAAGGACAGGGCATGAGCAGTACTTC	CASSLRTGHEQYF
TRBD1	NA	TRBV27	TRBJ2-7	TGTGCCAGCAGTTTATTTGGGACAGCCTACGAGCAGTACTTC	CASSLFGTAYEQYF
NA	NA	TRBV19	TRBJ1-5	TGTGCCAGTAGTATTTCGTCCAATCAGCCCCAGCATTTT	CASSISSNQPQHF
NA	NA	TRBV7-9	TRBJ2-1	TGTGCCAGCAGCTTAGAGGATAATAATGAGCAGTTCTTC	CASSLEDNNEQFF
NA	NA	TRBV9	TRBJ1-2	TGTGCCAGCAGCGTAGACGGAAACTATGGCTACACCTTC	CASSVDGNYGYTF
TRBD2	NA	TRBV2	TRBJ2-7	TGTGCCAGCAGTAGCGGGAGATACGAGCAGTACTTC	CASSSGRYEQYF
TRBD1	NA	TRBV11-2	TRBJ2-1	TGTGCCAGCAGCGACAGGGTCCGGCCCTACAATGAGCAGTTCTTC	CASSDRVRPYNEQFF
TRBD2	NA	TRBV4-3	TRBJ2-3	TGCGCCAGCAGCCAAGATAGGCTAGCGGGCCTCACAGATACGCAGTATTTT	CASSQDRLAGLTDTQYF
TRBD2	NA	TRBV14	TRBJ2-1	TGTGCCAGCAGCCAAGGATGTGTTAGCGGGGCCCCCCCCTACAATGAGCAGTTCTTC	CASSQGCVSGAPPYNEQFF
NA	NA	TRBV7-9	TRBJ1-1	TGTGCCAGCAGGCCGGGGGCGGTGCGTGCTTTCTTT	CASRPGAVRAFF
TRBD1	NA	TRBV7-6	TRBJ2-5	TGTGCCAGCAGCTTTGCAGGGGGCGGTGAGACCCAGTACTTC	CASSFAGGGETQYF
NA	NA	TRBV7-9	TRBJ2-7	TGTGCCAGCAGCGTAGGCCTGCCCGGGGACGAGCAGTACTTC	CASSVGLPGDEQYF
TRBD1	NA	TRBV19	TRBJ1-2	TGTGCCAGTAGTATAGAAGGACAGGTGGCCCGAGATGGCTACACCTTC	CASSIEGQVARDGYTF
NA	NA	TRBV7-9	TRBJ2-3	TGTGCCAGCAGTTACCACACAGATACGCAGTATTTT	CASSYHTDTQYF
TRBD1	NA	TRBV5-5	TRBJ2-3	TGTGCCAGCAGCTTGGATATATGGGACAGGCCTTATCGAGATACGCAGTATTTT	CASSLDIWDRPYRDTQYF
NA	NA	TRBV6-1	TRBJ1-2	TGTGCCAGCAGTACAAACACCTACTATGGCTACACCTTC	CASSTNTYYGYTF